What follows are 5 T cell receptor beta chains derived from one specimen sequenced in a study of post-analysis software for immune sequencing data. Overall study results and limits: Patients carried roughly five TRBV segments more frequently than controls did, and TRBV5-6, TRBV5-1 and TRBV20-1 were among them.

The antigens for these receptors are not known. Each TCR beta cDNA library carried unique molecular identifiers. TCRdb re-analysed the PCR reads in MiXCR, keeping a single row per CDR3 protein. The data contain 150,000 to 200,000 distinct CDR3 sequences, approximately 30% of them seen just once; the ten biggest clones take up less than 1.6%. Sequencing was carried out using blood. Receptors originate from a girl aged 10 to 17 with multiple sclerosis.

Of note for this clonotype: A much larger clone differs by one base, so this may be a read error. J is TRBJ2-1 and V is TRBV5-6; D may be TRBD1 (6 bases). This CDR3 has 16 amino acids. The germline CDR1 and CDR2 sequences are SGHDT and YYEEEE. The CDR3 nucleotides are TGTGCCGGCAGCTTGGGGGCGACCAGCTCCTACAATGAGCAGTTCTTC. This gives the protein CAGSLGATSSYNEQFF.

A remark on this clonotype: A much larger clone sits a single nucleotide away, making a read error possible. This chain links TRBV14 with TRBJ2-7; 8 bases are shared with TRBD1. Germline V gives CDR1 SGHDN, CDR2 FVKESK. With V trimmed by 0 bases and J by 7 bases, 20 bases remained unmatched. This CDR3 has 19 amino acids. CDR3 region: CASSQDRGQGNVITNEQYF. DNA of the CDR3: TGTGCCAGCAGCCAAGACAGAGGACAGGGCAACGTAATAACAAATGAGCAGTACTTC. Full variable domain (outside the CDR3, taken from reference TRBV14 and TRBJ2-7): EAGVTQFPSHSVIEKGQTVTLRCDPISGHDNLYWYRRVMGKEIKFLLHFVKESKQDESGMPNNRFLAERTGGTYSTLKVQPAELEDSGVYFCASSQDRGQGNVITNEQYFGPGTRLTVT.

Only a few counts were recorded for this clonotype. The V call is TRBV24-1, the J call TRBJ1-1; the D is unclear. The ends were cut back, 3 bases at V and 9 bases at J, with 13 bases in the middle. The CDR3 contains 13 residues. CDR1 and CDR2 from the germline V gene are KGHDR and SFDVKD. In nucleotides, the CDR3 is TGTGCCACCAGTGATGCCTCAGGATCGCAAGCTTTCTTT. This encodes CATSDASGSQAFF.

This clonotype has at least ten counts. This rearrangement joins TRBV6-2 or TRBV6-3 to TRBJ2-4; the match to TRBD2 covers 14 bases. Germline V lookup: CDR1 MNHEY, CDR2 SVGEGT. V was pared by 0 bases and J by 7 bases, with 8 bases of the junction left unmatched. The CDR3 contains 18 residues. In DNA, the CDR3 is TGTGCCAGCAGTTACTCCCCCGGGACTAGCGGGAGTATGAACATTCAGTACTTC. It specifies CASSYSPGTSGSMNIQYF.

This clonotype showed up many times. The chain employs TRBV4-1 and TRBJ2-1; D might be TRBD2 (5 bases). The CDR3 is made up of 16 amino acids. The germline V gene has CDR1 MGHRA and CDR2 YSYEKL. Between the trimmed V and J ends, which lost 1 base and 5 bases, there was a span of 15 bases. The CDR3 nucleotides read TGCGCCAGCAGCCAAGCCCCGGGAAACTTCGACAATGAGCAGTTCTTC. It translates to CASSQAPGNFDNEQFF.